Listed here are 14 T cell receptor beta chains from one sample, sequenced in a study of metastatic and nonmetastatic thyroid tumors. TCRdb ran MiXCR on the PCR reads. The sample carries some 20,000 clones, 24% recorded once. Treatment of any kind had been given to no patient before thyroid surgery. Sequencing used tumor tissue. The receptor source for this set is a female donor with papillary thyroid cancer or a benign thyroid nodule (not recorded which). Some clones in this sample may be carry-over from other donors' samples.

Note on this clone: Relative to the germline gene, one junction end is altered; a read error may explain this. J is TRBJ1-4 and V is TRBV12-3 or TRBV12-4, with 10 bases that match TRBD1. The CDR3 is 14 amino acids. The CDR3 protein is CASSFGTGVEKLFF. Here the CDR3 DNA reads TGCGCCAGCAGTTTTGGGACAGGGGTTGAAAAACTGTTTTTT.

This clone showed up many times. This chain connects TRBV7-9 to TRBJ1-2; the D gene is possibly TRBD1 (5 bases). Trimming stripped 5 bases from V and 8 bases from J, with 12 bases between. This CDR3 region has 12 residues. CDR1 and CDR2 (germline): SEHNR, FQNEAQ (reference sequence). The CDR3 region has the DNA TGTGCCAGCAGCAGGGACCGCGAAGGCTACACCTTC. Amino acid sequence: CASSRDREGYTF.

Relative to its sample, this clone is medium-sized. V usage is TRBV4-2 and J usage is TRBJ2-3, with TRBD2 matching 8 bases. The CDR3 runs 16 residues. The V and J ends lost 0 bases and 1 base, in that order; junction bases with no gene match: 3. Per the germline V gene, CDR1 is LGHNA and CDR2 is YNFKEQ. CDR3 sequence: CASSQEGTRGTDTQYF. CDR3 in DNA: TGTGCCAGCAGCCAAGAAGGGACTAGAGGCACAGATACGCAGTATTTT.

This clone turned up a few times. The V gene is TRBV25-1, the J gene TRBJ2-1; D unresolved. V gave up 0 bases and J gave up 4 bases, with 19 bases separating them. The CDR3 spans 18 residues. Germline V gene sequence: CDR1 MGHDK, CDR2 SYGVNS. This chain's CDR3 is CASSEYQTQRNSYNEQFF. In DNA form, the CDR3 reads TGTGCCAGCAGTGAATACCAAACGCAGAGGAATTCATACAATGAGCAGTTCTTC.

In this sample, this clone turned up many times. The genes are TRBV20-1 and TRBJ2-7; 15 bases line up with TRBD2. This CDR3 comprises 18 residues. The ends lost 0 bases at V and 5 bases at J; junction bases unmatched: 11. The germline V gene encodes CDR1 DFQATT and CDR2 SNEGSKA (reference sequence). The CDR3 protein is CSARERTSGRADQDEQYF. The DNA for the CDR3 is TGCAGTGCTAGAGAAAGGACTAGCGGGAGGGCCGATCAAGACGAGCAGTACTTC.

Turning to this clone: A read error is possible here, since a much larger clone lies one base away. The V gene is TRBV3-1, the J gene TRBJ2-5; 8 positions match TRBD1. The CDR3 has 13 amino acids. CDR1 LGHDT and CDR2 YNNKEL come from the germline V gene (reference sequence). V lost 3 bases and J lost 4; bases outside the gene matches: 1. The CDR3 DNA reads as TGTGCCAGCAGCCACGGGACAGGAGAGACCCAGTACTTC. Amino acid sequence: CASSHGTGETQYF.

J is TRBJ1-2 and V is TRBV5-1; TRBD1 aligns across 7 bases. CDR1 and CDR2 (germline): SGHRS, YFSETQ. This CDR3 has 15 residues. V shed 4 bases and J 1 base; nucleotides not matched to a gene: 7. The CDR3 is CASSPEQGINYGYTF. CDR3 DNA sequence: TGCGCCAGCAGCCCGGAACAGGGGATTAACTATGGCTACACCTTC. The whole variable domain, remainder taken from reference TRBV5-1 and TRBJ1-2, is KAGVTQTPRYLIKTRGQQVTLSCSPISGHRSVSWYQQTPGQGLQFLFEYFSETQRNKGNFPGRFSGRQFSNSRSEMNVSTLELGDSALYLCASSPEQGINYGYTFGSGTRLTVV.

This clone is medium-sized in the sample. This CDR3 is CASSQESWGTDTQYF. The CDR3 coding sequence is TGCGCCAGCAGCCAAGAGAGTTGGGGCACAGATACGCAGTATTTT. The V and J genes are TRBV4-1 and TRBJ2-3, with D hard to call. Trimming removed 0 bases at V and 1 base at J, with 8 bases between. This CDR3 has 15 amino acids. Germline CDR1 is MGHRA and CDR2 is YSYEKL.

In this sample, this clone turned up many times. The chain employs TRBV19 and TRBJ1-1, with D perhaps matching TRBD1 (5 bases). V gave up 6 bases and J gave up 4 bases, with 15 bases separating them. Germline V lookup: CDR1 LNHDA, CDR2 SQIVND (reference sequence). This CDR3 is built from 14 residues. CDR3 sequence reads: CASRWGGSSTEAFF. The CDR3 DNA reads TGTGCCAGTAGGTGGGGGGGTTCGAGCACTGAAGCTTTCTTT.

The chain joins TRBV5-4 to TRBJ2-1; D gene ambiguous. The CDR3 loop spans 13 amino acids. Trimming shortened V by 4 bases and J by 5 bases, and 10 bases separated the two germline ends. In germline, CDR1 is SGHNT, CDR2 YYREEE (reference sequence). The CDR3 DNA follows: TGTGCCAGCAGCCTTACTATCGACAATGAGCAGTTCTTC. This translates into CASSLTIDNEQFF.

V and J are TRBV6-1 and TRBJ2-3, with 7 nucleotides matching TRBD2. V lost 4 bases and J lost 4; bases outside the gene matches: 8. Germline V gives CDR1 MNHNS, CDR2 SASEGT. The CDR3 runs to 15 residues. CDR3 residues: CASSASGGSPDTQYF. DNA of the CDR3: TGTGCCAGCAGTGCATCTGGCGGGAGCCCAGATACGCAGTATTTT.

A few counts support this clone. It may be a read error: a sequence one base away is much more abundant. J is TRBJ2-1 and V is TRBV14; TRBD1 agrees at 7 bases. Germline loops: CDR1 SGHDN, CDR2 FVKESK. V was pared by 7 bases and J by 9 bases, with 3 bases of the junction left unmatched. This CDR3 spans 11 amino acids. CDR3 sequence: CASIPGGEQFF. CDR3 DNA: TGTGCCAGCATCCCAGGGGGTGAGCAGTTCTTC.

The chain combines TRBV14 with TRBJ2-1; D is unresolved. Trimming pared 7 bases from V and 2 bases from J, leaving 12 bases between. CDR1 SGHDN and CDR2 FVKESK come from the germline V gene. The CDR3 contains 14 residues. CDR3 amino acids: CASTPEGTYNEQFF. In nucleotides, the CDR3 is TGTGCCAGCACCCCGGAAGGGACCTACAATGAGCAGTTCTTC.

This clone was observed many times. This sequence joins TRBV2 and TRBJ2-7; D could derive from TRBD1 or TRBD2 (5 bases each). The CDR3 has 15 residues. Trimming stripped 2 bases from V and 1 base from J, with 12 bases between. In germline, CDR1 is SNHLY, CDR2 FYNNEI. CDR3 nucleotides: TGTGCCAGCAGTGAATATTTCGGGGCTTCCTACGAGCAGTACTTC. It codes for CASSEYFGASYEQYF.